This is a list of T cell receptor beta chains from one sample in a study of siplizumab effects on memory and regulatory T cells. Produced via immunoSEQ multiplex PCR; TCRdb's table is partial and in-frame only. The table has under 100,000 clones, roughly 86% seen once. The sequenced sample was Tregs sorted from blood. The receptors originated from a human donor in good health. Each CDR3 is given with its conserved first and last residue. A D gene is named only where the DNA matches it firmly. Part of the rows lack a size; the others show once, few, many or a class for expanded clones.

CASSLGLGASLETQYF | TGTGCCAGCAGTTTAGGACTAGGGGCCTCCTTGGAGACCCAGTACTTC | TRBV6-5 | TRBD2 | - | TRBJ2-5
CASSPDGFYHYGYTF | TGTGCCAGCTCACCAGATGGATTTTACCACTATGGCTACACCTTC | TRBV18 | - | - | TRBJ1-2
CASSLGSGNTIYF | TGTGCCAGCAGCTTGGGCTCTGGAAACACCATATATTTT | TRBV5-4 | - | - | TRBJ1-3
CASMGGNTGELFF | TGTGCCAGTATGGGGGGGAACACCGGGGAGCTGTTTTTT | TRBV19 | - | - | TRBJ2-2
CASSLRSSYEQYF | TGTGCCAGCAGTTTGAGGAGCTCCTACGAGCAGTACTTC | TRBV28 | - | few | TRBJ2-7
CASKAQGAPQHF | TGTGCCAGCAAAGCACAGGGGGCTCCCCAGCATTTT | TRBV2 | TRBD1 | - | TRBJ1-5
CARSYRGPKNIQYF | TGTGCCAGAAGTTACAGGGGACCCAAAAACATTCAGTACTTC | TRBV5-3 | TRBD1 | - | TRBJ2-4
CATSRKTGGYGYTF | TGTGCCACCAGCAGAAAAACAGGGGGGTATGGCTACACCTTC | TRBV15 | TRBD1 | - | TRBJ1-2
CAISRQGFTDTQYF | TGTGCCATCAGTCGACAGGGGTTCACAGATACGCAGTATTTT | TRBV10-3 | TRBD1 | - | TRBJ2-3
CASSEPGSLRVTDTQYF | TGTGCCAGCAGTGAACCTGGTAGCTTAAGGGTCACAGATACGCAGTATTTT | TRBV2 | - | - | TRBJ2-3
CASSSVAGYEQYF | TGTGCCAGTAGTTCCGTCGCGGGATACGAGCAGTACTTC | TRBV19 | - | - | TRBJ2-7
CASSSQSGRSSGANVLTF | TGTGCCAGCAGCTCTCAATCCGGACGGTCCTCTGGGGCCAACGTCCTGACTTTC | TRBV7-3 | - | - | TRBJ2-6
CSVGTSRSTDTQYF | TGCAGCGTTGGGACTAGCAGAAGCACAGATACGCAGTATTTT | TRBV29-1 | TRBD2 | - | TRBJ2-3
CASSLGGGGAYEQYF | TGTGCCAGCAGCTTAGGTGGCGGGGGGGCCTACGAGCAGTACTTC | TRBV11-2 | TRBD2 | once | TRBJ2-7
CASSLGQFTGELFF | TGTGCCAGCAGCTTAGGCCAGTTCACCGGGGAGCTGTTTTTT | TRBV7-3 | - | - | TRBJ2-2
CASSLGGGGQQLALHF | TGCGCCAGCAGCTTGGGCGGTGGGGGCCAGCAATTGGCCCTCCACTTT | TRBV5-1 | - | - | TRBJ1-6
CASSLMLGSYEQYF | TGTGCCAGCAGCTTAATGTTGGGTAGCTACGAGCAGTACTTC | TRBV7-2 | - | - | TRBJ2-7
CASSSGYGGGYTF | TGTGCCAGCAGCTCCGGGTACGGGGGAGGCTACACCTTC | TRBV7-3 | - | - | TRBJ1-2
CASSLSYSESTEAFF | TGTGCCAGCAGCCTAAGTTATTCCGAGAGCACTGAAGCTTTCTTT | TRBV7-2 | - | - | TRBJ1-1
CASSSPPRDNEQFF | TGTGCCAGCAGCTCCCCCCCCCGCGACAATGAGCAGTTCTTC | TRBV7-3 | - | - | TRBJ2-1
CASSLAGSGSEQYF | TGTGCCAGCAGCTTAGCGGGGTCGGGGAGTGAGCAGTACTTC | TRBV7-9 | - | - | TRBJ2-7
CASSIVYSGNTIYF | TGTGCCAGTAGTATAGTTTACTCTGGAAACACCATATATTTT | TRBV19 | - | - | TRBJ1-3
CASSTRDRVPYEQYF | TGTGCCAGCAGCACCCGGGACAGGGTACCCTACGAGCAGTACTTC | TRBV7-2 | TRBD1 | - | TRBJ2-7
CASSLGSGTGGISNYGYTF | TGCGCCAGCAGCTTGGGCTCAGGGACAGGGGGGATTAGTAACTATGGCTACACCTTC | TRBV5-1 | TRBD1 | - | TRBJ1-2
CASTVLAGGSHNEQFF | TGTGCCAGCACCGTACTAGCGGGGGGGTCACACAATGAGCAGTTCTTC | TRBV7-2 | TRBD2 | - | TRBJ2-1
CSARQGPLYEQYF | TGCAGCGCCCGACAGGGGCCGCTCTACGAGCAGTACTTC | TRBV29-1 | TRBD1 | - | TRBJ2-7
CASKAPAQYEQYF | TGTGCCAGCAAAGCACCGGCGCAATACGAGCAGTACTTC | TRBV6-1 | - | once | TRBJ2-7
CASSFVPGLSPLHF | TGTGCCAGCAGCTTTGTTCCCGGGCTTTCACCCCTCCACTTT | TRBV7-9 | - | - | TRBJ1-6
CASSRGLAGGSLITDTQYF | TGCGCCAGCAGCCGAGGACTAGCGGGGGGGTCCCTAATCACAGATACGCAGTATTTT | TRBV5-1 | TRBD2 | - | TRBJ2-3
CASSLYRGALATNEKLFF | TGTGCCAGCAGTTTATATCGGGGGGCACTAGCAACTAATGAAAAACTGTTTTTT | TRBV27 | - | - | TRBJ1-4
CASSVGLRYYEQYF | TGTGCCAGCAGTGTGGGGCTAAGGTATTACGAGCAGTACTTC | TRBV2 | - | - | TRBJ2-7
CASSSLGTGNTIYF | TGTGCCAGTAGTAGTCTGGGGACTGGAAACACCATATATTTT | TRBV19 | - | - | TRBJ1-3
CASSILLTGSNTGELFF | TGTGCCAGTAGTATTCTGCTGACAGGGTCGAATACCGGGGAGCTGTTTTTT | TRBV19 | TRBD1 | once | TRBJ2-2
CASSKGRDTEAFF | TGTGCCAGCAGCAAAGGAAGAGACACTGAAGCTTTCTTT | TRBV7-3 | - | - | TRBJ1-1
CASSRLATETDTQYF | TGTGCCAGCAGCCGACTAGCGACGGAAACGGATACGCAGTATTTT | TRBV7-8 | TRBD2 | - | TRBJ2-3
CASSPRAGKAGNTIYF | TGTGCCAGCTCACCACGGGCAGGGAAAGCCGGAAACACCATATATTTT | TRBV18 | - | - | TRBJ1-3
CASSPLMGQGFSGELFF | TGTGCCAGCAGCCCGCTGATGGGACAGGGCTTCTCCGGGGAGCTGTTTTTT | TRBV7-7 | TRBD1 | - | TRBJ2-2
CASSLESGLAQRNTGELFF | TGTGCCAGCAGCTTAGAAAGTGGGTTGGCACAGAGGAACACCGGGGAGCTGTTTTTT | TRBV7-2 | - | - | TRBJ2-2
CASSLVAASGTDTQYF | TGCGCCAGCAGCTTGGTGGCGGCTTCCGGCACAGATACGCAGTATTTT | TRBV5-1 | - | - | TRBJ2-3
CATTGGLSYEQYF | TGTGCCACCACAGGGGGCTTGTCCTACGAGCAGTACTTC | TRBV25-1 | TRBD1 | - | TRBJ2-7
CASSTQNQPQHF | TGTGCCAGTAGTACCCAGAATCAGCCCCAGCATTTT | TRBV19 | - | few | TRBJ1-5
CAWSVFRLQPQHF | TGTGCCTGGAGTGTATTTAGGCTTCAGCCCCAGCATTTT | TRBV30 | - | - | TRBJ1-5
CASRTPGANQPQHF | TGTGCCAGCCGTACCCCGGGGGCCAATCAGCCCCAGCATTTT | TRBV18 | - | - | TRBJ1-5
CASRPDGTITGELFF | TGTGCCAGCAGACCCGACGGAACTATCACCGGGGAGCTGTTTTTT | TRBV7-9 | - | - | TRBJ2-2
CASSHRTGLVRDTQYF | TGCGCCAGCAGCCACCGAACGGGACTCGTCAGAGATACGCAGTATTTT | TRBV4-1 | - | - | TRBJ2-3
CASSFSLGGGEKLFF | TGTGCCAGCAGTTTCTCGCTGGGGGGCGGCGAAAAACTGTTTTTT | TRBV6-6 | - | - | TRBJ1-4
CASTPGGGNEQFF | TGTGCCAGCACCCCGGGGGGGGGTAATGAGCAGTTCTTC | TRBV6-5 | TRBD2 | - | TRBJ2-1
CASSRAGALTDTQYF | TGTGCCAGTAGCCGGGCAGGGGCCCTCACAGATACGCAGTATTTT | TRBV19 | - | - | TRBJ2-3
CASFGNTIYF | TGTGCCAGCTTTGGAAACACCATATATTTT | TRBV2 | - | - | TRBJ1-3
CASSSLGLAGAYEQYF | TGTGCCAGCAGTTCCCTCGGACTAGCGGGGGCCTACGAGCAGTACTTC | TRBV6-5 | TRBD2 | - | TRBJ2-7
CASSIAGIYSPLHF | TGTGCCAGTAGTATCGCAGGGATTTACTCACCCCTCCACTTT | TRBV19 | - | few | TRBJ1-6
CASSFQDEQFF | TGTGCCAGCAGCTTCCAAGATGAGCAGTTCTTC | TRBV7-9 | - | - | TRBJ2-1
CASSWGFGGYQETQYF | TGCGCCAGCAGCTGGGGTTTTGGAGGGTACCAAGAGACCCAGTACTTC | TRBV5-1 | - | - | TRBJ2-5
CASSLGRTSYEQYF | TGTGCCAGCAGCTTGGGCAGGACCTCCTACGAGCAGTACTTC | TRBV5-4 | - | - | TRBJ2-7